A selection of T cell receptor beta chains follows, all from one sample in a study of beta chain features in type 1 diabetes. The data were produced by immunoSEQ multiplex PCR, yet TCRdb's version contains in-frame clones alone and is incomplete. Altogether under 500,000 clones are present, around 30% being singletons, with the ten largest covering around 0.065%. Material: naive CD4+ T cells from blood. These receptors originate from a man aged 18 to 29 in good health. Both conserved end residues are part of each CDR3. The order of the fields is V gene, D gene, J gene, clone size, CDR3 DNA, CDR3 protein. A D gene is named only where the DNA matches it firmly. Only some rows state a clone size, as once, few, many or a class for expanded clones.

TRBV7-9,.,TRBJ2-7,.,TGTGCCAGCAGCTTAGCAGGAGGGGACGAGCAGTACTTC,CASSLAGGDEQYF
TRBV29-1,.,TRBJ2-3,.,TGCAGCGTTGATAGTGGTATCATCACAGATACGCAGTATTTT,CSVDSGIITDTQYF
TRBV29-1,TRBD1,TRBJ2-3,few,TGCAGCGTAGCCCCGGGACAGGGCATCCCAGATACGCAGTATTTT,CSVAPGQGIPDTQYF
TRBV7-6,.,TRBJ1-2,.,TGTGCCAGCAGCTTAGGCGGCAGTAACTATGGCTACACCTTC,CASSLGGSNYGYTF
TRBV25-1,.,TRBJ2-6,.,TGTGCCAGCAGTGAACGCGGGGCCTCTGGGGCCAACGTCCTGACTTTC,CASSERGASGANVLTF
TRBV11-2,.,TRBJ2-5,.,TGTGCCAGCAGCTTAGATCTTAGCCTCGGCCTGTTCGAGACCCAGTACTTC,CASSLDLSLGLFETQYF
TRBV5-4,.,TRBJ2-7,.,TGTGCCAGCAGCTTACGGTTGGACGAGCAGTACTTC,CASSLRLDEQYF
TRBV30,.,TRBJ1-5,few,TGTGCCTGGAGCGGGGACACCAAGAATCAGCCCCAGCATTTT,CAWSGDTKNQPQHF
TRBV7-2,.,TRBJ1-5,few,TGTGCCAGCAGCTTAGCGGCGGGGACCCAGCCCCAGCATTTT,CASSLAAGTQPQHF
TRBV30,.,TRBJ1-2,.,TGTGCCTCCACTCTCGTAATCAACTATGGCTACACCTTC,CASTLVINYGYTF
TRBV15,TRBD1,TRBJ2-2,few,TGTGCCACCAGCAGAGCTCAGACAGGGCCCGGGGAGCTGTTTTTT,CATSRAQTGPGELFF
TRBV4-1,.,TRBJ2-7,.,TGCGCCAGCAGCCAAGCATGGGGTGAGCAGTACTTC,CASSQAWGEQYF
TRBV21-1,.,TRBJ2-5,few,TGTGCCAGCAGCAAGGGGGGGAAAAAGACCCAGTACTTC,CASSKGGKKTQYF
TRBV6-6,TRBD2,TRBJ2-1,few,TGTGCCAGCCATCTTAGCGGGAGCAGTAATGAGCAGTTCTTC,CASHLSGSSNEQFF
TRBV19,TRBD1,TRBJ2-3,.,TGTGCCACCAAACGACAGGGATTGGGCACAGATACGCAGTATTTT,CATKRQGLGTDTQYF
TRBV10-3,.,TRBJ2-3,few,TGTGCCATCAGTGAGTCCGGAGCGGCGGCGGATACGCAGTATTTT,CAISESGAAADTQYF
TRBV10-3,TRBD2,TRBJ2-1,.,TGTGCCATCAGTGACCCGGGACTAGCAGGCAATGAGCAGTTCTTC,CAISDPGLAGNEQFF
TRBV25-1,.,TRBJ1-1,.,TGTGCCAGCAGTAGCGTTGGGCGGTCTGAAGCTTTCTTT,CASSSVGRSEAFF
TRBV10-3,.,TRBJ2-1,.,TGTGCCATCCCCCCGACGGACCCACCGCTTCTTTACAATGAGCAGTTCTTC,CAIPPTDPPLLYNEQFF
TRBV5-4,.,TRBJ2-3,.,TGTGCCAGCAGCTTCCCCGACCGGGGTGGAGATACGCAGTATTTT,CASSFPDRGGDTQYF
TRBV9,.,TRBJ2-2,.,TGTGCCAGCAGCGTCTTTAGCATTAACACCGGGGAGCTGTTTTTT,CASSVFSINTGELFF
TRBV7-3,TRBD1,TRBJ2-5,.,TGTGCCAGCAGCTCCGGGACAGGCCAAGAGACCCAGTACTTC,CASSSGTGQETQYF
TRBV29-1,.,TRBJ2-7,few,TGCAGCGTTGAATTCTCATCCCACGAGCAGTACTTC,CSVEFSSHEQYF
TRBV4-1,TRBD1,TRBJ2-7,.,TGCGCCAGCAGCCAACTTGGACAGGTTACCTACGAGCAGTACTTC,CASSQLGQVTYEQYF
TRBV10-3,TRBD1,TRBJ2-7,.,TGTGCCATCAGTGATCCCGGACAGGGGTTCTACGAGCAGTACTTC,CAISDPGQGFYEQYF
TRBV6-5,.,TRBJ2-7,.,TGTGCCAGCAGTAGGTGGTCGAGGAACTACGAGCAGTACTTC,CASSRWSRNYEQYF
TRBV30,TRBD1,TRBJ2-7,few,TGTGCCTGGGGACAGGCGGGCGAGCAGTACTTC,CAWGQAGEQYF
TRBV7-2,TRBD2,TRBJ2-1,.,TGTGCCAGCAGCCCGCCGGAGGCGGGAGTCTACAATGAGCAGTTCTTC,CASSPPEAGVYNEQFF
TRBV14,TRBD1,TRBJ1-1,.,TGTGCCAGCAGCCCCCGGGACAGGGGCTCACAGAACACTGAAGCTTTCTTT,CASSPRDRGSQNTEAFF
TRBV7-2,TRBD2,TRBJ2-5,.,TGTGCCAGCAGCCGGACTAGCGGGAGCGGGGAGACCCAGTACTTC,CASSRTSGSGETQYF
TRBV30,.,TRBJ2-7,.,TGTGCCTGGAGTCCCAGGACAGTATCCTACGAGCAGTACTTC,CAWSPRTVSYEQYF
TRBV30,.,TRBJ2-1,few,TGTGCCTGGAGTGCCCTTCTAGGGTATGAGCAGTTCTTC,CAWSALLGYEQFF
TRBV5-4,.,TRBJ1-3,.,TGTGCCAGCAGCTTGAGTACTAGGGTTCCTGGAAACACCATATATTTT,CASSLSTRVPGNTIYF
TRBV29-1,.,TRBJ2-1,few,TGCAGCGTTGATCATGGGGTGGATGAGCAGTTCTTC,CSVDHGVDEQFF
TRBV30,.,TRBJ1-5,few,TGTGCCTGGCGGCCCGGGGGGAATCAGCCCCAGCATTTT,CAWRPGGNQPQHF
TRBV29-1,TRBD1,TRBJ1-4,.,TGCAGCGTGGAACAGGGGGGCGATGAAAAACTGTTTTTT,CSVEQGGDEKLFF
TRBV27,.,TRBJ2-5,few,TGTGCCAGCAGCTTACAGAGGTACCAAGAGACCCAGTACTTC,CASSLQRYQETQYF
TRBV28,.,TRBJ2-7,.,TGTGCCAGCAGTTTATCGGGGGACGTCTCCTACGAGCAGTACTTC,CASSLSGDVSYEQYF
TRBV6-6,TRBD1,TRBJ2-7,.,TGTGCCAGCAGCCGAGGGACAGACTACGAGCAGTACTTC,CASSRGTDYEQYF
TRBV7-2,TRBD2,TRBJ2-7,few,TGTGCCAGCAGCTTCGGCCGCTCGGGAGGGCGCTACGAGCAGTACTTC,CASSFGRSGGRYEQYF
TRBV19,.,TRBJ2-7,few,TGTGCCAGTAGTATTTCCTTAGTGGATTCCTACGAGCAGTACTTC,CASSISLVDSYEQYF
TRBV11-2,.,TRBJ2-7,.,TGTGCCAGCAGCTTAAACACCTACGAGCAGTACTTC,CASSLNTYEQYF
TRBV19,.,TRBJ1-2,.,TGTGCCAGCCGGGACGGAGTCAACTATGGCTACACCTTC,CASRDGVNYGYTF
TRBV30,TRBD2,TRBJ2-7,few,TGTGCCTGGAGTGTACCCGGACTAGCGGTTTACGAGCAGTACTTC,CAWSVPGLAVYEQYF
TRBV25-1,.,TRBJ2-7,.,TGTGCCAGCAGTGAAAGACAGGACCCTTACGAGCAGTACTTC,CASSERQDPYEQYF
TRBV27,TRBD1,TRBJ2-3,.,TGTGCCAGCAGTCCGCGGACAGGGGGCACAGATACGCAGTATTTT,CASSPRTGGTDTQYF
TRBV7-2,.,TRBJ2-7,.,TGTGCCAGCAGCTTAGTCTCGGAGGGCTACGAGCAGTACTTC,CASSLVSEGYEQYF
TRBV29-1,.,TRBJ2-7,few,TGCAGCGTTGGGTCAGCAACCTACGAGCAGTACTTC,CSVGSATYEQYF
TRBV7-2,.,TRBJ2-1,.,TGTGCCAGCAGCTTAGTGGGGACACCCCGCTCCTACAATGAGCAGTTCTTC,CASSLVGTPRSYNEQFF
TRBV7-2,.,TRBJ1-1,.,TGTGCCAGCAGCTCCCTGGTTACTGAAGCTTTCTTT,CASSSLVTEAFF
TRBV4-1,TRBD2,TRBJ2-2,.,TGCGCCAGCAGCCAGCCGGACCGGGAGGCCGGGGAGCTGTTTTTT,CASSQPDREAGELFF
TRBV9,.,TRBJ1-2,.,TGTGCCAGCAGCGTTACAAGTGCGGGGCTTAATGGCTACACCTTC,CASSVTSAGLNGYTF
TRBV30,.,TRBJ2-7,.,TGTGCCTGGAATCCCGCTAGCGACTACGAGCAGTACTTC,CAWNPASDYEQYF
TRBV7-9,TRBD2,TRBJ2-3,.,TGTGCCAGCAGGCTAGCGGGATTAGATACGCAGTATTTT,CASRLAGLDTQYF
TRBV5-1,TRBD2,TRBJ2-5,few,TGCGCCAGCAGCTTGGGCCCGCGGGAGGACCAAGAGACCCAGTACTTC,CASSLGPREDQETQYF
TRBV7-2,TRBD2,TRBJ2-7,.,TGTGCCAGCAGTAAAGGCGGACTAGCGGCCTCCGAGCAGTACTTC,CASSKGGLAASEQYF